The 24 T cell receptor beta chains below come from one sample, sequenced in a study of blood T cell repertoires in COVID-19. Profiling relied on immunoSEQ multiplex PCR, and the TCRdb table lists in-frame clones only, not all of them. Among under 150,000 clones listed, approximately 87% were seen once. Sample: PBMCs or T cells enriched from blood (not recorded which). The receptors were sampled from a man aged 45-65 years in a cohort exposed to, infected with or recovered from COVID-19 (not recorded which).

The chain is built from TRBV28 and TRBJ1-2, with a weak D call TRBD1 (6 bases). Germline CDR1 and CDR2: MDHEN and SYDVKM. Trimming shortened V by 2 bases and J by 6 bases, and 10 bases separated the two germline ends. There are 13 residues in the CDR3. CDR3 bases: TGTGCCAGCAGTTTACTTGGGGGCGATGGCTACACCTTC. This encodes CASSLLGGDGYTF.

In nucleotides, the CDR3 is TGTGCCAGTAGTCCAAGAGGCGGACAGGCGATTTATGGCTACACCTTC. This translates into CASSPRGGQAIYGYTF. The chain employs TRBV19 and TRBJ1-2; TRBD1 aligns across 7 bases. The V gene's germline CDR1 is LNHDA and CDR2 SQIVND (reference sequence). J gave up 5 bases and V 5 bases, and 14 bases lay outside the gene matches. The CDR3 is 16 amino acids.

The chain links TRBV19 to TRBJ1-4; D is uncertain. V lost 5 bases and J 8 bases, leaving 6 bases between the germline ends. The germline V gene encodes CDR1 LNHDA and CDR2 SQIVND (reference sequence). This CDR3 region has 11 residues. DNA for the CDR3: TGTGCCAGTAGTGCCGCGGAAAAACTGTTTTTT. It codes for CASSAAEKLFF.

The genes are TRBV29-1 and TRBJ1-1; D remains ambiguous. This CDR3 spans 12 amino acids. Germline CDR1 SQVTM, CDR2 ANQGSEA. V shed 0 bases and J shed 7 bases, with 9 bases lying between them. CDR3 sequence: CSVEDRYIEAFF. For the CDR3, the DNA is TGCAGCGTTGAAGATCGTTATATTGAAGCTTTCTTT.

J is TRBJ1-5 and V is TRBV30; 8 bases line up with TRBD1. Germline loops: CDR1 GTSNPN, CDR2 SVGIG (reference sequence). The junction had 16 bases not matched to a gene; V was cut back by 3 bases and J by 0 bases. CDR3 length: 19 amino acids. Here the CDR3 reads CAWSVPGQEHRYSNQPQHF. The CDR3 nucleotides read TGTGCCTGGAGCGTACCGGGACAGGAGCACCGATATAGCAATCAGCCCCAGCATTTT.

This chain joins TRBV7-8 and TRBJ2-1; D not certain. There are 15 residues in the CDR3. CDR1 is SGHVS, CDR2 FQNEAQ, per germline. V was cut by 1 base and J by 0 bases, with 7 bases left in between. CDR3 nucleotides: TGTGCCAGCAGCTTAGTTAGTCGCTCCTACAATGAGCAGTTCTTC. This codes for CASSLVSRSYNEQFF.

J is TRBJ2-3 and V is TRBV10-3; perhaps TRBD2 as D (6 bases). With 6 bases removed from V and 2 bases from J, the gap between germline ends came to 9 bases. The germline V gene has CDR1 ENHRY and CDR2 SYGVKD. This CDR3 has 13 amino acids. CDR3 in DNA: TGTGCCATCAGGGTAGCGGACACAGATACGCAGTATTTT. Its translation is CAIRVADTDTQYF.

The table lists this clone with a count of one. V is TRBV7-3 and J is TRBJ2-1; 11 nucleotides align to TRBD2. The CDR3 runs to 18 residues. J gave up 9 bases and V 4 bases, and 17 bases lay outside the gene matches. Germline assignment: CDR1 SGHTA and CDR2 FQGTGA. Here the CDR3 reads CASSSPQTLLAGEGEQFF. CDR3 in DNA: TGTGCCAGCAGCTCTCCCCAGACATTACTAGCGGGAGAGGGTGAGCAGTTCTTC. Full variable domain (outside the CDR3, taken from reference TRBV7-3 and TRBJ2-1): GAGVSQTPSNKVTEKGKYVELRCDPISGHTALYWYRQSLGQGPEFLIYFQGTGAADDSGLPNDRFFAVRPEGSVSTLKIQRTERGDSAVYLCASSSPQTLLAGEGEQFFGPGTRLTVL.

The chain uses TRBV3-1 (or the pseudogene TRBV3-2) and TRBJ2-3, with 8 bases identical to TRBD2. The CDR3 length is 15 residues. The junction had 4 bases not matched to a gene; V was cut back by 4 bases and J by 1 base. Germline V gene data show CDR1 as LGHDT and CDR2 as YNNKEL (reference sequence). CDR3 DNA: TGTGCCAGCAGCCCCCTCGGGGGGGGCACAGATACGCAGTATTTT. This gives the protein CASSPLGGGTDTQYF.

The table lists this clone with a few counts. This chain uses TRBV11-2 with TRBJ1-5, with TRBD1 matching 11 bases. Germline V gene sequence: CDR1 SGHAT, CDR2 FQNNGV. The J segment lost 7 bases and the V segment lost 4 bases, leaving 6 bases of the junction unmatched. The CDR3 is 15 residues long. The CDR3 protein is CASSSDRGRGQPQHF. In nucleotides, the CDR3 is TGTGCCAGCAGCTCGGACAGGGGGCGAGGCCAGCCCCAGCATTTT.

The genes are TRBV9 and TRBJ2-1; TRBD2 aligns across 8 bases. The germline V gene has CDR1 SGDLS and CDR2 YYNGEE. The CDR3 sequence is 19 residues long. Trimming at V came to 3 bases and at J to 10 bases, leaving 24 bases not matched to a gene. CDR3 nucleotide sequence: TGTGCCAGCAGCGGAGCTAGGAGTCTAGCGGGTAACCTACACGGGGAGCAGTTCTTC. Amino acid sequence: CASSGARSLAGNLHGEQFF.

CDR3 nucleotides: TGTGCCAGCAGTTTGGCGGCGACCCCCGTTATGGACGAGCAGTACTTC. As protein: CASSLAATPVMDEQYF. The genes are TRBV27 and TRBJ2-7; D unclear. Trimming left V 3 bases short and J 5 bases short, with 20 bases between. This CDR3 comprises 16 residues. Germline V lookup: CDR1 MNHEY, CDR2 SMNVEV (reference sequence).

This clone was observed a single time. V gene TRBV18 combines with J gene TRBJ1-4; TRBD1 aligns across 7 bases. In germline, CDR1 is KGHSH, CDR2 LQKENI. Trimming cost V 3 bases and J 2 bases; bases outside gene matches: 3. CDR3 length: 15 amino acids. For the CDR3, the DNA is TGTGCCAGCTCACCCCAGGGGGTGACTAATGAAAAACTGTTTTTT. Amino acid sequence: CASSPQGVTNEKLFF.

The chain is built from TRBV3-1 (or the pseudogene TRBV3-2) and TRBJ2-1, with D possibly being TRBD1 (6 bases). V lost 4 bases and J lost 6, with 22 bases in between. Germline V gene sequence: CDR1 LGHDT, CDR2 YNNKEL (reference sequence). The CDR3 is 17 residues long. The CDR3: CASSRWGTTPSPNEQFF. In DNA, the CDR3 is TGTGCCAGCAGCCGATGGGGGACAACTCCATCGCCCAATGAGCAGTTCTTC.

CDR3 nucleotides: TGTGCCAGCAGCTTGGGTGAGGGCTACACCTTC. Translated: CASSLGEGYTF. The chain joins TRBV5-6 to TRBJ1-2; D not certain. The V end lost 0 bases, the J end lost 8 bases, and 5 bases lay between the germline ends. The length of the CDR3 is 11 residues. The V gene's germline CDR1 is SGHDT and CDR2 YYEEEE.

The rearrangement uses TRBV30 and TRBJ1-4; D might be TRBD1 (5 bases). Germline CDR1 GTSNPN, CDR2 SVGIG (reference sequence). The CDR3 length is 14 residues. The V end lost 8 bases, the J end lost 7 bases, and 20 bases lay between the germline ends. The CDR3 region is CAGDWGGVTEKLFF. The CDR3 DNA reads TGTGCCGGGGACTGGGGGGGGGTCACTGAAAAACTGTTTTTT.

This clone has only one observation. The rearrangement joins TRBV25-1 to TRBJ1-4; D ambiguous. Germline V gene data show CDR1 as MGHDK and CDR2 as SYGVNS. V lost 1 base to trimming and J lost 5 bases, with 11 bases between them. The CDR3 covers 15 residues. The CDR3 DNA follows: TGTGCCAGCAGTGAATTCGTCGGTTGGAATGAAAAACTGTTTTTT. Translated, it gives CASSEFVGWNEKLFF.

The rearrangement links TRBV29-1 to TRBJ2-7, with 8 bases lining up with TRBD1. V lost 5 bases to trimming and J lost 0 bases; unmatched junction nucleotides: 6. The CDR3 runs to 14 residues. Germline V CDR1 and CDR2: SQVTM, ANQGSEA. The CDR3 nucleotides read TGCAGCGTTCTTAGGACAGGGAACTCCTACGAGCAGTACTTC. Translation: CSVLRTGNSYEQYF.

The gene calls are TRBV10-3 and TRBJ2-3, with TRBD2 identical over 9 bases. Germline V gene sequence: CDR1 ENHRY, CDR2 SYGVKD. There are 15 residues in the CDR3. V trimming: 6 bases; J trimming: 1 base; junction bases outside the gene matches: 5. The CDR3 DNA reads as TGTGCCATCAGCATAGCGGGAGACGGCACAGATACGCAGTATTTT. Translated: CAISIAGDGTDTQYF.

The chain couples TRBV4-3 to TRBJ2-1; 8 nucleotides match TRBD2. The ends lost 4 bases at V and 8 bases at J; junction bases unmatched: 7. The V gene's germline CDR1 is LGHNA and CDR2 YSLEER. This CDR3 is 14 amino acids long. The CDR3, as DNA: TGCGCCAGCAGCCGGAGCCGGGGGGGCCATGAGCAGTTCTTC. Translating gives CASSRSRGGHEQFF.

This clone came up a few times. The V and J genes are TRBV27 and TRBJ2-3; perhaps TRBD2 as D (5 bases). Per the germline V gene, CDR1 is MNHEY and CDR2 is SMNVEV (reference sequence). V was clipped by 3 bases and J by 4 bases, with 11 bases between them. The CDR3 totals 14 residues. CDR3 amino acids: CASSFLRAPDTQYF. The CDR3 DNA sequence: TGTGCCAGCAGTTTTTTGAGGGCCCCAGATACGCAGTATTTT.

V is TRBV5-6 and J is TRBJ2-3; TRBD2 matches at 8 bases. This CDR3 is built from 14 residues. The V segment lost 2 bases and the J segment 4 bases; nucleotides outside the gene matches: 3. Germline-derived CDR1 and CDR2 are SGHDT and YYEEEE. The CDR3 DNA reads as TGTGCCAGCAGCTTAGGTAGCGGGGCAGATACGCAGTATTTT. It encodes CASSLGSGADTQYF. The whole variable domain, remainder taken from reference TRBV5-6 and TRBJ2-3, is DAGVTQSPTHLIKTRGQQVTLRCSPKSGHDTVSWYQQALGQGPQFIFQYYEEEERQRGNFPDRFSGHQFPNYSSELNVNALLLGDSALYLCASSLGSGADTQYFGPGTRLTVL.

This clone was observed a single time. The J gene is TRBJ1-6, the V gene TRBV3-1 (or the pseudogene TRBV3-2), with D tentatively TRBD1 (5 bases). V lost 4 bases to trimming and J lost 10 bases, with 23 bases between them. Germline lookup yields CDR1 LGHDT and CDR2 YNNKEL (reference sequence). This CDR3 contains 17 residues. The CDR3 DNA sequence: TGTGCCAGCAGCCCCCCGACAATCCGAATCGGGGGATCACCCCTCCACTTT. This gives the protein CASSPPTIRIGGSPLHF.

DNA for the CDR3: TGTGCCAGCAGTTCCAAGGCGGCAGGGGGATCAGAGACCCAGTACTTC. It translates to CASSSKAAGGSETQYF. The chain employs TRBV6-2 or TRBV6-3 and TRBJ2-5; 7 bases fit TRBD1. The junction had 12 bases not matched to a gene; V was cut back by 4 bases and J by 4 bases. Germline V gene lookup returns CDR1 MNHEY and CDR2 SVGEGT. CDR3 length: 16 amino acids.